This T cell receptor (beta chain) stems from a study of blood T cell repertoires in COVID-19. Trimming removed 6 bases from V and 8 bases from J; junction bases left unmatched: 10. The CDR3 totals 14 residues. Per the germline V gene, CDR1 is MRHNA and CDR2 is SNTAGT. Assay: immunoSEQ multiplex PCR; the TCRdb copy retains only in-frame clones and omits some. The sample records tens of thousands of clones, 85% to 90% being singletons. The receptor was isolated from a man aged 65 to 79 with active COVID-19. The specimen sequenced was peripheral blood. The rearrangement links TRBV6-4 to TRBJ2-1, with 7 bases that match TRBD1. CDR3 bases: TGTGCCAGCAGCCCGGGACAGTGGTCGTATGAGCAGTTCTTC. Amino acids: CASSPGQWSYEQFF.